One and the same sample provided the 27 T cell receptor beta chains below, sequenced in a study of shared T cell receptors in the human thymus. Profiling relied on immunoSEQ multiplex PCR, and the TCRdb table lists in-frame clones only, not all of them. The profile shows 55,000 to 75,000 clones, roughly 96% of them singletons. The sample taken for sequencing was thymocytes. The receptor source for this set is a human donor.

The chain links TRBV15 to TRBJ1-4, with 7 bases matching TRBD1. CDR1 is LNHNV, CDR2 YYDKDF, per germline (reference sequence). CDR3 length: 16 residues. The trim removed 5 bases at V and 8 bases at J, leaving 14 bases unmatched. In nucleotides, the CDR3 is TGTGCCACCAGCTCCCCAGGGGGTCGGGTACGGGAAAAACTGTTTTTT. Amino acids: CATSSPGGRVREKLFF. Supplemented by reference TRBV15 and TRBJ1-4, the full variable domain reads DAMVIQNPRYQVTQFGKPVTLSCSQTLNHNVMYWYQQKSSQAPKLLFHYYDKDFNNEADTPDNFQSRRPNTSFCFLDIRSPGLGDTAMYLCATSSPGGRVREKLFFGSGTQLSVL.

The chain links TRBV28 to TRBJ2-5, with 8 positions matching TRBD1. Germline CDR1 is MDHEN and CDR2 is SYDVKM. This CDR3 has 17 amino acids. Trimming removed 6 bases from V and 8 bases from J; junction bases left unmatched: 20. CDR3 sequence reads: CASSPVSRTGRYFTQYF. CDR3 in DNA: TGTGCCAGCAGCCCGGTGAGCAGGACAGGGAGGTATTTTACCCAGTACTTC. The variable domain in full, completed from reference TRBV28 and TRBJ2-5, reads DVKVTQSSRYLVKRTGEKVFLECVQDMDHENMFWYRQDPGLGLRLIYFSYDVKMKEKGDIPEGYSVSREKKERFSLILESASTNQTSMYLCASSPVSRTGRYFTQYFGPGTRLLVL.

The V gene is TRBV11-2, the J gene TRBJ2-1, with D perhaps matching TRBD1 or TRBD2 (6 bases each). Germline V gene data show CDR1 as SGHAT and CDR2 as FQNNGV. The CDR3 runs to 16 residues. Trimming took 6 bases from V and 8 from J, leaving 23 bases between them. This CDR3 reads CASRPVGGSAVHEQFF. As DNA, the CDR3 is TGTGCCAGCAGACCAGTGGGGGGCTCAGCCGTCCATGAGCAGTTCTTC.

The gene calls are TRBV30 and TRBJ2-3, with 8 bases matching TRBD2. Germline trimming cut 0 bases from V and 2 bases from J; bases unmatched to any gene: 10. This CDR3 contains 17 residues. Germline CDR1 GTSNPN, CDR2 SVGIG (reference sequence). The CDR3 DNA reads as TGTGCCTGGAGTGTAACGGGGGGGATAAACCACACAGATACGCAGTATTTT. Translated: CAWSVTGGINHTDTQYF.

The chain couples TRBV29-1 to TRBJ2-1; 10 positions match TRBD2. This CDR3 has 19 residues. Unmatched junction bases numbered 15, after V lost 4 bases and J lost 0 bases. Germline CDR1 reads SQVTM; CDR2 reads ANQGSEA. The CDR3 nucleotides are TGCAGCGTTGTTGTCGGTAGGAGCGGGGGGGCCTCCTCCTACAATGAGCAGTTCTTC. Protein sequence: CSVVVGRSGGASSYNEQFF.

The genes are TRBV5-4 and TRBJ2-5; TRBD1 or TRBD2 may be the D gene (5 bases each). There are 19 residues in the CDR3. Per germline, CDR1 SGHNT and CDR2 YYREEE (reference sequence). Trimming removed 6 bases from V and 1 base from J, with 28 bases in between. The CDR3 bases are TGTGCCAGCACCCGAGGGCTGAGAGACAGCCAAGAGACCCAAGAGACCCAGTACTTC. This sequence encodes CASTRGLRDSQETQETQYF.

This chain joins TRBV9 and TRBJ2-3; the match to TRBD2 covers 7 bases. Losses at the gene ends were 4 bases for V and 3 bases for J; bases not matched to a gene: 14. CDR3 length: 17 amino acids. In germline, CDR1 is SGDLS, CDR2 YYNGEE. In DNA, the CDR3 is TGTGCCAGCAGCCTTCAAGCGGGGTTACTCCCGACAGATACGCAGTATTTT. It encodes CASSLQAGLLPTDTQYF.

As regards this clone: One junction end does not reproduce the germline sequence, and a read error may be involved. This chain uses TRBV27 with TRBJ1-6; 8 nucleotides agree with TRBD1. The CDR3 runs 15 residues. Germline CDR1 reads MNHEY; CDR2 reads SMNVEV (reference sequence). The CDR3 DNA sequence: TGTGCCAGCACCCGGACAGGGTTCTATAATTCACCCCTCTACTTT. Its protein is CASTRTGFYNSPLYF.

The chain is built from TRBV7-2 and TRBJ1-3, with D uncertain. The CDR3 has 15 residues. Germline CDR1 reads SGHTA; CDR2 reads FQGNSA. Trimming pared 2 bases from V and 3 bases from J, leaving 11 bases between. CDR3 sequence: CASSLFHDYGNTIYF. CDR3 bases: TGTGCCAGCAGCTTATTCCATGATTATGGAAACACCATATATTTT.

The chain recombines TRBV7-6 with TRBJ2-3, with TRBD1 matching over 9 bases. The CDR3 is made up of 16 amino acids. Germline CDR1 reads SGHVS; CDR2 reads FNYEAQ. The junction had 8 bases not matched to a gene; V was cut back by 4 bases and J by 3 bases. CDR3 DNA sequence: TGTGCCAGCAGCTCGTGGGACAGGGTTAAGACAGATACGCAGTATTTT. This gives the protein CASSSWDRVKTDTQYF.

DNA of the CDR3: TGCGCCAGCAGCCAAGATCACCGGGACTCTCACAATGAGCAGTTCTTC. Its protein product is CASSQDHRDSHNEQFF. The rearrangement links TRBV4-3 to TRBJ2-1; a weak D match, TRBD2 (6 bases). The CDR3 is 16 residues long. V was shortened by 0 bases and J by 5 bases, with 14 bases between the two germline ends. CDR1 and CDR2 from the germline V gene are LGHNA and YSLEER.

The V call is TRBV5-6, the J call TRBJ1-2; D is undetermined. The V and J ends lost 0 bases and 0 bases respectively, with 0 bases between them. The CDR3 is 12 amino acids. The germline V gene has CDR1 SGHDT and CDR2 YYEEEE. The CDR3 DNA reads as TGTGCCAGCAGCTTGGCTAACTATGGCTACACCTTC. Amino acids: CASSLANYGYTF. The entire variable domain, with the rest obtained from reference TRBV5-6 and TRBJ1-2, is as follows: DAGVTQSPTHLIKTRGQQVTLRCSPKSGHDTVSWYQQALGQGPQFIFQYYEEEERQRGNFPDRFSGHQFPNYSSELNVNALLLGDSALYLCASSLANYGYTFGSGTRLTVV.

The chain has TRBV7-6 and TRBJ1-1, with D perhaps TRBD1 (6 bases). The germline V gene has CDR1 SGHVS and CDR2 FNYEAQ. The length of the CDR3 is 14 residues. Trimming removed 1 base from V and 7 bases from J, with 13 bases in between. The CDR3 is CASSLEGGLGEAFF. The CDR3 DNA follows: TGTGCCAGCAGCTTAGAGGGGGGGCTCGGTGAAGCTTTCTTT.

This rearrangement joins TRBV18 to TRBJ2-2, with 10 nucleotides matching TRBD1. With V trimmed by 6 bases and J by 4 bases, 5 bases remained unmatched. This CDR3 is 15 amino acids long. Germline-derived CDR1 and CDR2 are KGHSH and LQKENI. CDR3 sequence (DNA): TGTGCCAGCTCGGCCGGGACAGGGGCCACCGGGGAGCTGTTTTTT. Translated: CASSAGTGATGELFF.

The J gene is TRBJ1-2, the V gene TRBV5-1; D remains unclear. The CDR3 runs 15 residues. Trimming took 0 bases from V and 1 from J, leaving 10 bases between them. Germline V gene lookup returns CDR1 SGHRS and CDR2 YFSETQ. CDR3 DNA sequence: TGCGCCAGCAGCTTGGATACCGGTCTTAACTATGGCTACACCTTC. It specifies CASSLDTGLNYGYTF. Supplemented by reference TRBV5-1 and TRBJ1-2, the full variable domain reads KAGVTQTPRYLIKTRGQQVTLSCSPISGHRSVSWYQQTPGQGLQFLFEYFSETQRNKGNFPGRFSGRQFSNSRSEMNVSTLELGDSALYLCASSLDTGLNYGYTFGSGTRLTVV.

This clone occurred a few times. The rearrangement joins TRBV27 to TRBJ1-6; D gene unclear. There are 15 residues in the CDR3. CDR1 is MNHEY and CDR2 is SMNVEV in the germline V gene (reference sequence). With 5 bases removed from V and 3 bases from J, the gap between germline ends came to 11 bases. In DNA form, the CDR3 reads TGTGCCAGCAGTCCGGACTGTAGCTATAATTCACCCCTCCACTTT. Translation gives CASSPDCSYNSPLHF.

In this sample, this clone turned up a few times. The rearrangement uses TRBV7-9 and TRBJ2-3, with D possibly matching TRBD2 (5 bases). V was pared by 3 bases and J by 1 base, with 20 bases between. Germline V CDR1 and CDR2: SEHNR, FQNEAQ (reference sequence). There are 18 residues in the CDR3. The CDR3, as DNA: TGTGCCAGCAGCTTTCTCGTCAATAGCGTGATGGGCACAGATACGCAGTATTTT. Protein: CASSFLVNSVMGTDTQYF.

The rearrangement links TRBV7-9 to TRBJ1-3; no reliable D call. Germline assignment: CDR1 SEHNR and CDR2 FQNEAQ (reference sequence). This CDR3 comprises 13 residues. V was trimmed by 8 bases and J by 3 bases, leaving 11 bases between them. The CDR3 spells CASGLEVGNTIYF. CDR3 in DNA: TGTGCCAGCGGTTTAGAGGTTGGAAACACCATATATTTT.

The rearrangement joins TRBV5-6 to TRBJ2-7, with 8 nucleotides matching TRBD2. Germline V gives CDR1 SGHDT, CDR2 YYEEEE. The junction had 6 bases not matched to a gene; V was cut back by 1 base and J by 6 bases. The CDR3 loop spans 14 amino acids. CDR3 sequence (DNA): TGTGCCAGCAGCTTGAGACTAGCGAAGGTCGAGCAGTACTTC. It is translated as CASSLRLAKVEQYF. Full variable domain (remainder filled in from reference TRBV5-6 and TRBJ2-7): DAGVTQSPTHLIKTRGQQVTLRCSPKSGHDTVSWYQQALGQGPQFIFQYYEEEERQRGNFPDRFSGHQFPNYSSELNVNALLLGDSALYLCASSLRLAKVEQYFGPGTRLTVT.

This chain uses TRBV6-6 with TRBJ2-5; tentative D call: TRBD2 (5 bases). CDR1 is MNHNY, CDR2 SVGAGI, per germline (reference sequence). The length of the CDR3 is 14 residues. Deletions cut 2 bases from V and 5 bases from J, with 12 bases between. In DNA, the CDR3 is TGTGCCAGCAGTTACGATCGCGGCGGGGAGACCCAGTACTTC. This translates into CASSYDRGGETQYF.

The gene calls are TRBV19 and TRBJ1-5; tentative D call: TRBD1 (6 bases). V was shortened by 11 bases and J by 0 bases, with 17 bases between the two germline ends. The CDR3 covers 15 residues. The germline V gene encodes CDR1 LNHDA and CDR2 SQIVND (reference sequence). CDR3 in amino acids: CASKGGNDSNQPQHF. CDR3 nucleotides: TGTGCCTCAAAGGGGGGGAACGATAGCAATCAGCCCCAGCATTTT.

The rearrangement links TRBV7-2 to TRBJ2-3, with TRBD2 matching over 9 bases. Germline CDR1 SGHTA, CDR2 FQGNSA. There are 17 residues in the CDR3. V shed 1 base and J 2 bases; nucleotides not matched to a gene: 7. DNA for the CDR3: TGTGCCAGCAGCTTAGTATCTGGCGGGGGGGTCACAGATACGCAGTATTTT. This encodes CASSLVSGGGVTDTQYF.

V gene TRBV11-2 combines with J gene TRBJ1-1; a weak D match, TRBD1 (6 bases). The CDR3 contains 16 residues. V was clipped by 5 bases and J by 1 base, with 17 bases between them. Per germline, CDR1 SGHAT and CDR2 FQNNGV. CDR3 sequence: CASSPMGGAGNTEAFF. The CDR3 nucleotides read TGTGCCAGCAGCCCAATGGGGGGGGCGGGGAACACTGAAGCTTTCTTT.

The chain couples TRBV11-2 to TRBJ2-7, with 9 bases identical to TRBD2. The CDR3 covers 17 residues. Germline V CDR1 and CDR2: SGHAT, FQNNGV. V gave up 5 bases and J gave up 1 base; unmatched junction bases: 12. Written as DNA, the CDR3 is TGTGCCAGCAGCCCTACGCCGCTAGCGGGGTCTTCCTACGAGCAGTACTTC. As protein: CASSPTPLAGSSYEQYF.

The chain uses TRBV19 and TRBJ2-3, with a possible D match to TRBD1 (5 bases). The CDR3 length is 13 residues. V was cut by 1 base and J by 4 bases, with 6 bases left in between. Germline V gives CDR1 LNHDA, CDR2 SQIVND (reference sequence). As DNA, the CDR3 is TGTGCCAGTAGTATAGGACAGCCAGATACGCAGTATTTT. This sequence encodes CASSIGQPDTQYF.

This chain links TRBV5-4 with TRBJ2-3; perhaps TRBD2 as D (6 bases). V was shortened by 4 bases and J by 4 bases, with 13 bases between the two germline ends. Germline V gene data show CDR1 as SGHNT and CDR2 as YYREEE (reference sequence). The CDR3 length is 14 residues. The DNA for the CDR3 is TGTGCCAGCAGCCTAGCGAGCTTACCAGATACGCAGTATTTT. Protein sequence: CASSLASLPDTQYF.

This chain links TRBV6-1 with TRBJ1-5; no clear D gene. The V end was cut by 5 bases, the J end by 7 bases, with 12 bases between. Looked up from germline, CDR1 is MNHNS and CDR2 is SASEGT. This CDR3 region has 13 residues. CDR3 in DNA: TGTGCCAGCAGTCCTTTTGGCAGGCAGCCCCAGCATTTT. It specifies CASSPFGRQPQHF.